This T cell receptor beta chain appears in the sequencing data of a study of cytomegalovirus exposure and HLA in healthy donors. Details on this clone: What it recognizes is unknown.

Study-wide results and limits: A few chains linked to CMV were shown in vitro to be specific for CMV antigens.

The CDR3 has 14 residues. Germline CDR1 is KGHSH and CDR2 is LQKENI. The V and J ends lost 3 bases and 4 bases, in that order; junction bases with no gene match: 3. Data came from immunoSEQ multiplex PCR; TCRdb stores just in-frame clones and leaves some out. The table lists some 90,000 clones, approximately 96% of them singletons, with 0.6% to 0.85% in the top ten. This sequence was found in a man aged 18-30 years in good health and CMV-seronegative. Sequencing used PBMCs. This sequence joins TRBV18 and TRBJ2-3; 8 bases fit TRBD2. In nucleotides, the CDR3 is TGTGCCAGCTCACCTAGCGGGATGGCAGATACGCAGTATTTT. Protein: CASSPSGMADTQYF.